This passage covers 31 T cell receptor beta chains from one sample sequenced in a study of cytomegalovirus exposure and HLA in healthy donors (dated by TCRdb to 2016 to 2017). The library was obtained by the immunoSEQ multiplex PCR assay. TCRdb retrieved this table from immuneACCESS and kept in-frame rearrangements only. Not all clones are present; in checked studies, unresolved V genes account for under half, and no reason is known for the remainder. Counted in this sample were 120,000 to 150,000 clones; 87% of them appeared once. Together, the top ten hold 4.5% of the sample. The sample taken for sequencing was PBMCs. The receptors derive from a man between 18 and 35 years old in good health and CMV-seropositive.

The rearrangement links TRBV2 to TRBJ2-5; maybe TRBD1 (5 bases). Trimming removed 5 bases from V and 1 base from J, with 14 bases in between. Germline assignment: CDR1 SNHLY and CDR2 FYNNEI. This CDR3 is 15 amino acids long. The DNA of the CDR3 is TGTGCCAGCAGTCCAATTCAGGGCCTCCAAGAGACCCAGTACTTC. Residues: CASSPIQGLQETQYF.

J is TRBJ2-3 and V is TRBV4-1, with D perhaps TRBD2 (6 bases). V lost 1 base and J lost 3, with 17 bases in between. The CDR3 is made up of 17 amino acids. From germline, CDR1 is MGHRA and CDR2 YSYEKL. The CDR3 loop is CASSQGSTGAITDTQYF. The CDR3 coding sequence is TGCGCCAGCAGCCAAGGCTCTACGGGAGCGATTACAGATACGCAGTATTTT.

The gene calls are TRBV19 and TRBJ1-5; D is undetermined. Germline CDR1 LNHDA, CDR2 SQIVND (reference sequence). V was clipped by 4 bases and J by 0 bases, with 10 bases between them. CDR3 length: 15 amino acids. The CDR3 nucleotides are TGTGCCAGTAGTAGAGGACTTTATAGCAATCAGCCCCAGCATTTT. It yields the protein CASSRGLYSNQPQHF.

This rearrangement joins TRBV18 to TRBJ1-1; D not resolved. There are 14 residues in the CDR3. Germline V CDR1 and CDR2: KGHSH, LQKENI. The V end was cut by 3 bases, the J end by 1 base, with 9 bases between. CDR3 DNA sequence: TGTGCCAGCTCACCTACAGTCCAGAACACTGAAGCTTTCTTT. Amino acid sequence: CASSPTVQNTEAFF.

This sequence joins TRBV5-8 and TRBJ1-3, with 9 bases that match TRBD1. The V gene end was trimmed by 0 bases and the J gene end by 4 bases; junction bases not matched to a gene: 5. Germline V gene lookup returns CDR1 SGHTS and CDR2 YDEGEE. This CDR3 spans 16 amino acids. CDR3 bases: TGTGCCAGCAGCTTGGGGGACAGGGTGCGCGGAAACACCATATATTTT. This codes for CASSLGDRVRGNTIYF.

The chain is built from TRBV7-6 and TRBJ2-5, with TRBD1 matching over 7 bases. CDR3 length: 15 amino acids. CDR1 is SGHVS, CDR2 FNYEAQ, per germline. V lost 5 bases, J lost 4 bases, and 10 bases stayed unmatched. As DNA, the CDR3 is TGTGCCAGCAGCCCTCTACAGGGGTCGATAGAGACCCAGTACTTC. Protein sequence: CASSPLQGSIETQYF.

The gene calls are TRBV2 and TRBJ1-5; 10 bases map to TRBD1. This CDR3 is built from 16 residues. Per germline, CDR1 SNHLY and CDR2 FYNNEI. V was pared by 6 bases and J by 0 bases, with 5 bases of the junction left unmatched. CDR3 DNA sequence: TGTGCCAGCAGGGACAGGGGGAAAGGTAGCAATCAGCCCCAGCATTTT. Protein: CASRDRGKGSNQPQHF.

The rearrangement uses TRBV29-1 and TRBJ1-1, with D unclear. The CDR3 runs to 12 residues. V dropped 7 bases and J dropped 6 bases, with 15 bases sitting between them. Germline assignment: CDR1 SQVTM and CDR2 ANQGSEA. The DNA of the CDR3 is TGCAGCGGCAGCATGACGGAGGCTGAAGCTTTCTTT. Its translation: CSGSMTEAEAFF. The complete variable domain, with remaining parts taken from reference TRBV29-1 and TRBJ1-1, reads SAVISQKPSRDICQRGTSLTIQCQVDSQVTMMFWYRQQPGQSLTLIATANQGSEATYESGFVIDKFPISRPNLTFSTLTVSNMSPEDSSIYLCSGSMTEAEAFFGQGTRLTVV.

This chain uses TRBV7-6 with TRBJ2-5, with TRBD2 matching 14 bases. This CDR3 has 15 residues. Germline loops: CDR1 SGHVS, CDR2 FNYEAQ. Germline trimming cut 3 bases from V and 4 bases from J; bases unmatched to any gene: 1. CDR3 DNA sequence: TGTGCCAGCAGCTTCGGGACTAGCGGGAGAGAGACCCAGTACTTC. Encoded protein: CASSFGTSGRETQYF. The variable domain in full, completed from reference TRBV7-6 and TRBJ2-5, reads GAGVSQSPRYKVTKRGQDVALRCDPISGHVSLYWYRQALGQGPEFLTYFNYEAQQDKSGLPNDRFSAERPEGSISTLTIQRTEQRDSAMYRCASSFGTSGRETQYFGPGTRLLVL.

The chain is built from TRBV5-5 and TRBJ1-6, with unresolved D. Germline loops: CDR1 SGHKS, CDR2 YYEKEE (reference sequence). V shed 4 bases and J shed 2 bases, with 16 bases lying between them. This CDR3 is built from 17 residues. The DNA for the CDR3 is TGTGCCAGCAGCAAGGGAGTCTCCGGCACCTATAATTCACCCCTCCACTTT. Its translation: CASSKGVSGTYNSPLHF. The entire variable domain, with the rest obtained from reference TRBV5-5 and TRBJ1-6, is as follows: DAGVTQSPTHLIKTRGQQVTLRCSPISGHKSVSWYQQVLGQGPQFIFQYYEKEERGRGNFPDRFSARQFPNYSSELNVNALLLGDSALYLCASSKGVSGTYNSPLHFGNGTRLTVT.

This chain links TRBV4-1 with TRBJ1-1; D not certain. There are 15 residues in the CDR3. Per the germline V gene, CDR1 is MGHRA and CDR2 is YSYEKL. V was shortened by 3 bases and J by 5 bases, with 16 bases between the two germline ends. Here the CDR3 reads CASSQSPTRGTEAFF. Here the CDR3 DNA reads TGCGCCAGCAGCCAGTCCCCCACGAGAGGGACTGAAGCTTTCTTT.

The chain has TRBV29-1 and TRBJ1-1; D is possibly TRBD1 (6 bases). The germline gives CDR1 SQVTM, CDR2 ANQGSEA. V shed 4 bases and J shed 6 bases, with 15 bases lying between them. The CDR3 loop spans 13 amino acids. As DNA, the CDR3 is TGCAGCGTTGGGGGGACAAATCGCGCTGAAGCTTTCTTT. Translating it yields CSVGGTNRAEAFF.

The gene calls are TRBV18 and TRBJ2-1; the match to TRBD2 covers 10 bases. J gave up 9 bases and V 1 base, and 12 bases lay outside the gene matches. This CDR3 has 17 residues. CDR1 and CDR2 (germline): KGHSH, LQKENI. Here the CDR3 reads CASSPRRSLAGDSEQFF. CDR3 bases: TGTGCCAGCTCACCACGGCGGTCTCTAGCGGGAGACAGTGAGCAGTTCTTC.

The chain has TRBV19 and TRBJ1-5; the D is unclear. Trimming took 9 bases from V and 1 from J, leaving 10 bases between them. Germline CDR1 is LNHDA and CDR2 is SQIVND (reference sequence). The CDR3 totals 13 residues. CDR3 DNA sequence: TGTGCCAGGCGGGTAGGGAGCAATCAGCCCCAGCATTTT. It yields the protein CARRVGSNQPQHF.

V and J are TRBV29-1 and TRBJ2-3; D is possibly TRBD1 (5 bases). The CDR3 contains 14 residues. Germline loops: CDR1 SQVTM, CDR2 ANQGSEA. V lost 3 bases to trimming and J lost 8 bases, with 18 bases between them. CDR3 sequence (DNA): TGCAGCGTTGACGACAGCCAAGGTGAAGGTACGCAGTATTTT. This encodes CSVDDSQGEGTQYF.

The chain recombines TRBV6-6 with TRBJ2-1; no definite D call. The length of the CDR3 is 11 residues. The V end was cut by 4 bases, the J end by 8 bases, with 6 bases between. Germline CDR1 reads MNHNY; CDR2 reads SVGAGI (reference sequence). CDR3 coding DNA: TGTGCCAGCAGTTTCCAGGATGAGCAGTTCTTC. It codes for CASSFQDEQFF.

The rearrangement joins TRBV19 to TRBJ1-6; 7 bases are a match to TRBD1. J was trimmed by 0 bases and V by 6 bases; bases with no gene match: 5. Germline CDR1 is LNHDA and CDR2 is SQIVND (reference sequence). CDR3 length: 16 residues. The CDR3 protein is CASRQGISSYNSPLHF. CDR3 DNA sequence: TGTGCCAGTAGACAGGGGATAAGCTCCTATAATTCACCCCTCCACTTT.

The chain couples TRBV28 to TRBJ1-1; unclear D gene. Germline CDR1 is MDHEN and CDR2 is SYDVKM. Trimming removed 2 bases at V and 5 bases at J, with 6 bases between. The CDR3 is 12 residues long. The CDR3 coding sequence is TGTGCCAGCAGTTTAGCGCGAACTGAAGCTTTCTTT. Translating gives CASSLARTEAFF.

In its sample, this clone was seen once. The chain has TRBV7-2 and TRBJ1-3; D unclear. The germline V gene has CDR1 SGHTA and CDR2 FQGNSA. The CDR3 length is 13 residues. V was cut by 2 bases and J by 4 bases, with 6 bases left in between. The CDR3 DNA sequence: TGTGCCAGCAGCTTAATGAGAGGAAACACCATATATTTT. Its translation: CASSLMRGNTIYF.

The CDR3 sequence is CASSSTFPRQGALYEQYF. The CDR3 DNA reads TGTGCCAGCAGTTCGACATTCCCCCGACAGGGGGCGCTGTACGAGCAGTACTTC. The rearrangement uses TRBV28 and TRBJ2-7; 10 nucleotides line up with TRBD1. CDR3 length equals 18 residues. The germline V gene encodes CDR1 MDHEN and CDR2 SYDVKM. Trimming at V came to 4 bases and at J to 4 bases, leaving 16 bases not matched to a gene.

This chain uses TRBV4-1 with TRBJ2-7, with D perhaps matching TRBD1 (5 bases). The V and J ends lost 3 bases and 7 bases respectively, with 13 bases between them. There are 13 residues in the CDR3. Germline CDR1 is MGHRA and CDR2 is YSYEKL. This CDR3 is CASSHGHFGEQYF. For the CDR3, the DNA is TGCGCCAGCAGCCATGGACACTTTGGGGAGCAGTACTTC.

The genes are TRBV7-8 and TRBJ2-7; possible D gene TRBD1, 6 bases. The CDR3 is made up of 15 amino acids. With 5 bases removed from V and 5 bases from J, the gap between germline ends came to 19 bases. From germline, CDR1 is SGHVS and CDR2 FQNEAQ. Here the CDR3 DNA reads TGTGCCAGCAGCCCAGAACAGGGTATCGCCAACGAGCAGTACTTC. It translates to CASSPEQGIANEQYF.

The chain couples TRBV11-2 to TRBJ2-1; D not certain. CDR1 and CDR2 from the germline V gene are SGHAT and FQNNGV. The ends were cut back, 6 bases at V and 9 bases at J, with 18 bases in the middle. The CDR3 is made up of 14 amino acids. CDR3 in amino acids: CASRPLRPPREQFF. CDR3 in DNA: TGTGCCAGCAGACCACTAAGGCCTCCGCGTGAGCAGTTCTTC. The full variable domain, with the rest looked up from reference TRBV11-2 and TRBJ2-1, is EAGVAQSPRYKIIEKRQSVAFWCNPISGHATLYWYQQILGQGPKLLIQFQNNGVVDDSQLPKDRFSAERLKGVDSTLKIQPAKLEDSAVYLCASRPLRPPREQFFGPGTRLTVL.

The rearrangement links TRBV7-2 to TRBJ1-2; no reliable D call. Germline CDR1 and CDR2: SGHTA and FQGNSA. The CDR3 totals 16 residues. V was pared by 1 base and J by 3 bases, with 15 bases between. The CDR3 coding sequence is TGTGCCAGCAGCTTAGGGACGGACTCTTTTTACTATGGCTACACCTTC. Encoded protein: CASSLGTDSFYYGYTF.

The chain joins TRBV2 to TRBJ1-4; 7 bases are shared with TRBD1. Per the germline V gene, CDR1 is SNHLY and CDR2 is FYNNEI. V lost 7 bases to trimming and J lost 6 bases; unmatched junction nucleotides: 8. The CDR3 extends over 14 amino acids. DNA for the CDR3: TGTGCCAGCATGCGGGAGGGGGCTGATGAAAAACTGTTTTTT. Its protein is CASMREGADEKLFF.

Here the CDR3 DNA reads TGTGCCAGCAGTCTGGACAGCACCTATGGCTACACCTTC. It yields the protein CASSLDSTYGYTF. The rearrangement uses TRBV28 and TRBJ1-2, with a weak D call TRBD1 (6 bases). The CDR3 runs to 13 residues. Germline assignment: CDR1 MDHEN and CDR2 SYDVKM. Trimming shortened V by 5 bases and J by 4 bases, and 11 bases separated the two germline ends.

The chain combines TRBV29-1 with TRBJ1-2; no reliable D call. Trimming shortened V by 1 base and J by 4 bases, and 13 bases separated the two germline ends. Germline assignment: CDR1 SQVTM and CDR2 ANQGSEA. The CDR3 has 14 residues. This CDR3 is CSVEATRSVYGYTF. CDR3 nucleotide sequence: TGCAGCGTTGAAGCCACCAGGTCGGTCTATGGCTACACCTTC.

This chain connects TRBV30 to TRBJ1-2; 7 bases are shared with TRBD1. Trimming removed 7 bases from V and 8 bases from J; junction bases left unmatched: 10. CDR3 size: 12 residues. Germline CDR1 GTSNPN, CDR2 SVGIG (reference sequence). CDR3 region: CAFRDREKGYTF. In DNA form, the CDR3 reads TGTGCCTTTAGGGACAGAGAAAAAGGCTACACCTTC.

The genes are TRBV6-1 and TRBJ2-7, with TRBD1 matching 8 bases. The CDR3 extends over 15 amino acids. Germline V gene data show CDR1 as MNHNS and CDR2 as SASEGT. V was pared by 2 bases and J by 0 bases, with 3 bases of the junction left unmatched. CDR3 sequence (DNA): TGTGCCAGCAGTGAACAGGGACAGGTCTCCTACGAGCAGTACTTC. It encodes CASSEQGQVSYEQYF.

V and J are TRBV5-6 and TRBJ1-2; the D gene is possibly TRBD1 (6 bases). Germline values: CDR1 SGHDT, CDR2 YYEEEE. The ends were cut back, 4 bases at V and 7 bases at J, with 14 bases in the middle. The CDR3 consists of 13 residues. The CDR3 spells CASSQPQGGGYTF. Written as DNA, the CDR3 is TGTGCCAGCAGCCAACCACAGGGCGGTGGCTACACCTTC.

The chain combines TRBV10-1 with TRBJ2-1, with TRBD1 as a possible D gene (6 bases). Germline V lookup: CDR1 WNHNN, CDR2 SYGVQD (reference sequence). The V and J ends lost 3 bases and 5 bases respectively, with 14 bases between them. CDR3 size: 15 residues. The DNA of the CDR3 is TGCGCCAGCAGTGAACGTCCAGGGGCCAACAATGAGCAGTTCTTC. It encodes CASSERPGANNEQFF.